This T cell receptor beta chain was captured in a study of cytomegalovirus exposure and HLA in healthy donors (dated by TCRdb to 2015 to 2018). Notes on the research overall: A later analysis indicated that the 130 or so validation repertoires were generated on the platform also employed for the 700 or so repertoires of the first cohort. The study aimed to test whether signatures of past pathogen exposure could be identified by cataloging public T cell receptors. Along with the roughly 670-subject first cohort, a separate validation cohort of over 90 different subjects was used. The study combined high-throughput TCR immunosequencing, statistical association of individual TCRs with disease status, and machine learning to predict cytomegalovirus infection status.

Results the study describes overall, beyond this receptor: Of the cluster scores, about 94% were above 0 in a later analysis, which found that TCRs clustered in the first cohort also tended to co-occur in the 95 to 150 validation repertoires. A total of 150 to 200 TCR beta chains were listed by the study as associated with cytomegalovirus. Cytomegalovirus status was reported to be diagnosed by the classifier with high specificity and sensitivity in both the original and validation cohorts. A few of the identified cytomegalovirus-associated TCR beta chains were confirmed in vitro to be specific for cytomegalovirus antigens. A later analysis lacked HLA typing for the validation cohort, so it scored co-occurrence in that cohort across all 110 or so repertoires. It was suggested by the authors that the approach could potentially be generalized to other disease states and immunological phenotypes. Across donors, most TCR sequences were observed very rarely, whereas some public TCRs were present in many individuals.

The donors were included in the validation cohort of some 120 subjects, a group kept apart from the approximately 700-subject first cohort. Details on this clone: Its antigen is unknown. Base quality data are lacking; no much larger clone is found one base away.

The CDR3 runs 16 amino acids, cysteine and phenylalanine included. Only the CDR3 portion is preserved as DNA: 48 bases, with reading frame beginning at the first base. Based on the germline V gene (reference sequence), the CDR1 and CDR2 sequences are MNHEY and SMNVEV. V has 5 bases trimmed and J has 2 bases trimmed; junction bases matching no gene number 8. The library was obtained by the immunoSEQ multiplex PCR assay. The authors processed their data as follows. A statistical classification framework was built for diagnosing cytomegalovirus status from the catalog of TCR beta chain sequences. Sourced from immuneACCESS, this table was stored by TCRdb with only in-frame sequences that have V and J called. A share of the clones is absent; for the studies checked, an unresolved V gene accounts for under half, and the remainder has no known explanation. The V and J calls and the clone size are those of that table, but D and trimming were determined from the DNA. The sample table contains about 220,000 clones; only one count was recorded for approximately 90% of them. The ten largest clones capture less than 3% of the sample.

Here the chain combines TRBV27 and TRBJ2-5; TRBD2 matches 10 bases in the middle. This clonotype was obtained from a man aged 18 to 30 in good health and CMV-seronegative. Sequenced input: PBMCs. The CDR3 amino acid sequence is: CASSPRTSGNQETQYF. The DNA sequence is TGTGCCAGCAGTCCCCGGACTAGCGGAAATCAAGAGACCCAGTACTTC.